These 2 T cell receptor beta chains originate from one sample sequenced in a study of blood T cell repertoires in COVID-19. Assay: immunoSEQ multiplex PCR; the TCRdb copy retains only in-frame clones and omits some. This sample has approximately 200,000 clones, with around four fifths found just once. The specimen sequenced was PBMCs or T cells enriched from blood (not recorded which). These receptors were collected from a man between 35 and 55 years old who had recovered from COVID-19.

The chain has TRBV6-2 or TRBV6-3 and TRBJ1-2; no definite D call. The CDR3 consists of 12 residues. The V and J ends lost 2 bases and 8 bases respectively, with 9 bases between them. Germline CDR1 MNHEY, CDR2 SVGEGT. CDR3 region: CASSYAPLGYTF. DNA of the CDR3: TGTGCCAGCAGTTACGCACCACTCGGCTACACCTTC.

V is TRBV5-8 and J is TRBJ1-2, with 8 bases aligning to TRBD1. This CDR3 region has 15 residues. Germline V gene sequence: CDR1 SGHTS, CDR2 YDEGEE. J lost 2 bases, V lost 5 bases, and 8 bases had no gene match. CDR3 sequence (DNA): TGTGCCAGCAGTCTTTCGGACAGGGACAACTATGGCTACACCTTC. Amino acid sequence: CASSLSDRDNYGYTF.